Below, 15 T cell receptor beta chains from the same sample are listed, as sequenced in a study of PD-1 blockade in classical Hodgkin lymphoma. Indicated time point: cycle 4 day 1 (C4D1), after more than five weeks of nivolumab. Every patient had relapsed following autologous stem cell transplantation, and cohorts differed in brentuximab vedotin exposure. The authors purified CD4+ T cells from thawed PBMCs by magnetic negative selection. Sequencing was performed with immunoSEQ multiplex PCR; in TCRdb, only in-frame clones are kept and a portion is missing. In the table there are around 28,000 clones, under 90% of which are singletons. The source was CD4+ T cells from blood, collected before the fourth cycle of nivolumab. The receptors originated from a human donor with classical Hodgkin lymphoma.

This sequence joins TRBV7-2 and TRBJ2-5; tentatively, D is TRBD2 (5 bases). The ends were cut back, 5 bases at V and 7 bases at J, with 14 bases in the middle. The CDR3 covers 13 residues. Germline CDR1 is SGHTA and CDR2 is FQGNSA. In DNA form, the CDR3 reads TGTGCCAGCAGCCCCCGGGATGGATGGACCCAGTACTTC. This encodes CASSPRDGWTQYF. The full variable domain, rest sourced from reference TRBV7-2 and TRBJ2-5, is GAGVSQSPSNKVTEKGKDVELRCDPISGHTALYWYRQSLGQGLEFLIYFQGNSAPDKSGLPSDRFSAERTGGSVSTLTIQRTQQEDSAVYLCASSPRDGWTQYFGPGTRLLVL.

The rearrangement links TRBV7-9 to TRBJ2-1; 7 nucleotides align to TRBD2. In germline, CDR1 is SEHNR, CDR2 FQNEAQ (reference sequence). After removal of 5 bases from V and 5 bases from J, the junction contained 18 bases not matched to a gene. The CDR3 contains 18 residues. CDR3 residues: CASSARRWGGVDNNEQFF. The CDR3 DNA reads as TGTGCCAGCAGCGCACGCCGCTGGGGGGGGGTCGATAACAATGAGCAGTTCTTC.

The chain couples TRBV27 to TRBJ1-2; D may be TRBD1 (6 bases). Germline loops: CDR1 MNHEY, CDR2 SMNVEV (reference sequence). This CDR3 comprises 14 residues. The V gene lost 2 bases and the J gene lost 2 bases, with 9 bases spanning the gap. CDR3 loop: CASSLGGLNYGYTF. DNA of the CDR3: TGTGCCAGCAGTTTAGGGGGGCTCAACTATGGCTACACCTTC.

V is TRBV7-2 and J is TRBJ1-6, with 7 nucleotides matching TRBD1. This CDR3 has 14 residues. Unmatched junction bases numbered 16, after V lost 9 bases and J lost 14 bases. Per germline, CDR1 SGHTA and CDR2 FQGNSA. CDR3 amino acids: CASRGPTGASSLHF. For the CDR3, the DNA is TGTGCCAGTAGGGGTCCCACAGGGGCCTCATCCCTCCACTTT.

V is TRBV11-2 and J is TRBJ1-1; possible D gene TRBD1, 6 bases. The ends were cut back, 7 bases at V and 1 base at J, with 19 bases in the middle. From germline, CDR1 is SGHAT and CDR2 FQNNGV. The CDR3 length is 16 residues. The CDR3 is CASTYLWGHKNTEAFF. The CDR3 DNA reads as TGTGCCAGCACCTACTTGTGGGGACACAAGAACACTGAAGCTTTCTTT.

V usage is TRBV2 and J usage is TRBJ2-1, with 11 bases lining up with TRBD2. The germline V gene encodes CDR1 SNHLY and CDR2 FYNNEI. The CDR3 covers 15 residues. J gave up 7 bases and V 3 bases, and 5 bases lay outside the gene matches. CDR3 DNA: TGTGCCAGCAGTGATAATAGCGGGGGGGCGAATGAGCAGTTCTTC. Amino acids: CASSDNSGGANEQFF.

The chain combines TRBV29-1 with TRBJ2-3, with D perhaps given as TRBD1 or TRBD2 (5 bases each). Germline V gene data show CDR1 as SQVTM and CDR2 as ANQGSEA. Trimming took off 3 bases at V and 8 bases at J, with 18 bases between the two ends. This CDR3 has 14 residues. The CDR3 DNA reads TGCAGCGTTGAGCGTGGGACGGACCCCACTACGCAGTATTTT. Protein product: CSVERGTDPTTQYF.

The genes are TRBV11-2 and TRBJ1-1, with TRBD1 as a possible D gene (5 bases). Germline values: CDR1 SGHAT, CDR2 FQNNGV. The CDR3 runs 14 residues. Trimming stripped 2 bases from V and 8 bases from J, with 15 bases between. CDR3 region: CASSLISGAREAFF. The CDR3 DNA is TGTGCCAGCAGCTTAATTTCCGGGGCCAGGGAAGCTTTCTTT.

This clone was observed a few times. The chain has TRBV14 and TRBJ1-1; D unresolved. V lost 0 bases, J lost 11 bases, and 10 bases lay in between. The CDR3 is made up of 12 amino acids. Looked up from germline, CDR1 is SGHDN and CDR2 is FVKESK. This CDR3 is CASSQDQHGAFF. CDR3 nucleotides: TGTGCCAGCAGCCAAGACCAACATGGGGCTTTCTTT.

J is TRBJ2-2 and V is TRBV4-3, with 8 bases matching TRBD1. This CDR3 is built from 16 residues. CDR1 is LGHNA and CDR2 is YSLEER in the germline V gene. J gave up 2 bases and V 1 base, and 3 bases lay outside the gene matches. The chain's CDR3 is CASSQGTGSNTGELFF. CDR3 bases: TGCGCCAGCAGCCAAGGGACAGGGAGCAACACCGGGGAGCTGTTTTTT.

The CDR3 nucleotides are TGTGCCAGCAGAAGTTACCCGGACAGGGAGCACACCGGGGAGCTGTTTTTT. It translates to CASRSYPDREHTGELFF. The gene calls are TRBV11-2 and TRBJ2-2, with 8 nucleotides matching TRBD1. Germline CDR1 reads SGHAT; CDR2 reads FQNNGV. V trimming: 6 bases; J trimming: 3 bases; junction bases outside the gene matches: 12. The CDR3 length is 17 residues.

The chain has TRBV23-1 and TRBJ2-2; the D gene is possibly TRBD1 (5 bases). TRBV23-1 is marked as an open reading frame, function uncertain. CDR3 size: 15 residues. V gave up 4 bases and J gave up 3 bases, with 12 bases separating them. The CDR3 DNA is TGCGCCAGCAGTCGCACAGGTGAGGACACCGGGGAGCTGTTTTTT. Residues: CASSRTGEDTGELFF.

This chain uses TRBV25-1 with TRBJ1-5, with 7 bases matching TRBD1. CDR1 is MGHDK, CDR2 SYGVNS, per germline. CDR3 length: 17 residues. After removal of 4 bases from V and 1 base from J, the junction contained 10 bases not matched to a gene. CDR3 loop: CASSAAAGGRSNQPQHF. The CDR3 coding sequence is TGTGCCAGCAGTGCCGCGGCAGGGGGAAGGAGCAATCAGCCCCAGCATTTT.

The CDR3 reads CASSLGLAGQETQYF. The CDR3 DNA reads as TGTGCCAGCAGCTTGGGACTAGCGGGACAAGAGACCCAGTACTTC. This rearrangement joins TRBV5-6 to TRBJ2-5; 11 bases line up with TRBD2. With 0 bases clipped from V and 2 bases from J, the junction kept 0 bases outside the gene matches. This CDR3 spans 15 amino acids. Germline loops: CDR1 SGHDT, CDR2 YYEEEE.

The gene calls are TRBV5-6 and TRBJ1-1; D may be TRBD1 (5 bases). The germline V gene encodes CDR1 SGHDT and CDR2 YYEEEE. Trimming removed 5 bases at V and 1 base at J, with 18 bases between. This CDR3 has 16 amino acids. CDR3 residues: CASRTGGLWANTEAFF. The CDR3 bases are TGTGCCAGCAGGACGGGGGGACTTTGGGCGAACACTGAAGCTTTCTTT.